This entry lists 8 T cell receptor beta chains sequenced from one sample in a study of human T cells and chemical hapten exposure (dated by TCRdb to the early 2020s). Read against the paper, the sample's time point label means: patch test 1, 2 weeks after DPC sensitization. The intended sense of this specimen's treatment or condition label: therapeutic diphenylcyclopropenone sensitization with weekly scalp DPC. The library was made by RACE. TCRdb records NextSeq 500 as the sequencer. TCRdb's own reprocessing of the public reads used fastp at Q25 and MiXCR and kept productive beta chains. Records with the same CDR3 protein are collapsed into one entry carrying the most frequent genes and DNA. Recorded for this sample are 370,000 or so distinct CDR3 sequences; approximately 5.1% of them occurred a single time. The ten largest make up 2% to 2.5% of the sample. Sequences were derived from whole blood, sampled in connection with sensitization to the hapten diphenylcyclopropenone (DPC). Every receptor here comes from a woman between 50 and 59 years old with alopecia areata. Some clones in this sample may be carry-over from other donors' samples.

This clonotype has at least ten counts. The chain joins TRBV28 to TRBJ2-5, with TRBD1 matching 7 bases. Germline-derived CDR1 and CDR2 are MDHEN and SYDVKM. The length of the CDR3 is 17 residues. The junction had 13 bases not matched to a gene; V was cut back by 6 bases and J by 0 bases. The CDR3: CASSRGWGQGDQETQYF. DNA of the CDR3: TGTGCCAGCAGCCGTGGGTGGGGTCAGGGGGACCAAGAGACCCAGTACTTC.

V usage is TRBV12-3 or TRBV12-4 and J usage is TRBJ1-4; no reliable D call. The CDR3 covers 15 residues. The ends were cut back, 8 bases at V and 8 bases at J, with 21 bases in the middle. The CDR3 DNA follows: TGTGCCAGCGAGCGGACGGGAATCGGTCCAGAAAAACTGTTTTTT. Translated, it gives CASERTGIGPEKLFF.

This clonotype showed up just a few times. The chain employs TRBV28 and TRBJ1-5; D may be TRBD1 (5 bases). Trimming cost V 8 bases and J 7 bases, with 21 bases left between them. This CDR3 comprises 15 residues. CDR1 is MDHEN, CDR2 SYDVKM, per germline. In DNA form, the CDR3 reads TGTGCCAGCGCCAATTCCCCCCGGGGGAGCCAGCCCCAGCATTTT. Its protein product is CASANSPRGSQPQHF.

V and J are TRBV29-1 and TRBJ1-2, with TRBD1 matching 10 bases. The CDR3 loop spans 15 amino acids. Per the germline V gene, CDR1 is SQVTM and CDR2 is ANQGSEA. V dropped 5 bases and J dropped 2; count of bases not matched to a gene: 8. The CDR3 here is CSVLDDRGLNYGYTF. CDR3 bases: TGCAGCGTTTTGGACGACAGGGGGCTAAACTATGGCTACACCTTC.

Points on this clonotype: A much larger clone lies one base from this, so it may be a read error. The final CDR3 position lacks the conserved phenylalanine or tryptophan, pointing to a likely read error. The chain is built from TRBV29-1 and TRBJ2-3; D ambiguous. The CDR3 is 10 amino acids. Germline values: CDR1 SQVTM, CDR2 ANQGSEA. Trimming cost V 7 bases and J 2 bases, with 4 bases left between them. In DNA, the CDR3 is TGCAGCGCTATCACAGATACGCAGTATTTA. Encoded protein: CSAITDTQYL.

In its sample, this clonotype was seen many times. The rearrangement uses TRBV7-2 and TRBJ2-3; 7 bases map to TRBD2. Looked up from germline, CDR1 is SGHTA and CDR2 is FQGNSA. J lost 2 bases, V lost 0 bases, and 2 bases had no gene match. CDR3 length equals 15 residues. CDR3 sequence reads: CASSLAGGFTDTQYF. The CDR3 DNA reads as TGTGCCAGCAGCTTAGCGGGGGGGTTCACAGATACGCAGTATTTT.

This sequence joins TRBV5-6 and TRBJ1-6; no clear D gene. Trimming took 1 base from V and 0 from J, leaving 8 bases between them. The CDR3 totals 16 residues. Germline V CDR1 and CDR2: SGHDT, YYEEEE. The CDR3 here is CASSLFQISYNSPLHF. The CDR3 nucleotides read TGTGCCAGCAGCTTGTTCCAGATCTCCTATAATTCACCCCTCCACTTT. Full variable domain (missing parts from reference TRBV5-6 and TRBJ1-6): DAGVTQSPTHLIKTRGQQVTLRCSPKSGHDTVSWYQQALGQGPQFIFQYYEEEERQRGNFPDRFSGHQFPNYSSELNVNALLLGDSALYLCASSLFQISYNSPLHFGNGTRLTVT.

This clonotype was counted ten times or more. The chain couples TRBV29-1 to TRBJ2-3, with 7 bases fitting TRBD1. Per the germline V gene, CDR1 is SQVTM and CDR2 is ANQGSEA. V lost 5 bases, J lost 1 base, and 0 bases stayed unmatched. This CDR3 is 12 amino acids long. The CDR3 is CSVQGGTDTQYF. The CDR3 bases are TGCAGCGTTCAGGGGGGCACAGATACGCAGTATTTT.